The entry that follows covers one T cell receptor (beta chain) sequence. The data originate from a study of shared clonotypes between healthy human individuals. Method: immunoSEQ multiplex PCR; TCRdb's copy keeps in-frame clones and lacks some. The repertoire holds about 610,000 clones, with approximately 97% as singletons. The V segment lost 5 bases and the J segment 7 bases; nucleotides outside the gene matches: 6. CDR3 length: 15 amino acids. Germline lookup yields CDR1 SGHRS and CDR2 YFSETQ. The source is a woman aged 25 to 45 in good health. The sequenced sample was naive CD4+ T cells sorted from blood. The subset: CD45RA+ positively selected. The chain is built from TRBV5-1 and TRBJ2-1; 13 bases align to TRBD2. In DNA, the CDR3 is TGCGCCAGCAGTCCCGGACTAGCGGGAGTTAATGAGCAGTTCTTC. Its protein product is CASSPGLAGVNEQFF.